Following are 27 T cell receptor beta chains from one sample sequenced in a study of T cells in Graves' hyperthyroidism and ophthalmopathy. TCR beta CDR3 region amplification was performed from RNA transcripts. The primer set for the first-round RT-PCR of the TCR CDR3 was HTBI. TCRdb itself ran the multiplex PCR reads through MiXCR, one entry per CDR3 protein. The table records about 350,000 distinct CDR3 sequences, approximately 15% of them present only once. Specimen: blood. The receptors were gathered from a woman in her forties with Graves' ophthalmopathy.

This chain links TRBV13 with TRBJ2-2; D not resolved. This CDR3 comprises 14 residues. The V end lost 4 bases, the J end lost 1 base, and 7 bases lay between the germline ends. CDR1 PRHDT and CDR2 FYEKMQ come from the germline V gene (reference sequence). As DNA, the CDR3 is TGTGCCAGCAGCTCGTCAATGAACACCGGGGAGCTGTTTTTT. It is translated as CASSSSMNTGELFF.

This clonotype was counted many times. The J gene is TRBJ2-7, the V gene TRBV11-2; D is ambiguous. The CDR3 has 12 residues. Germline V gene data show CDR1 as SGHAT and CDR2 as FQNNGV. V was cut by 2 bases and J by 5 bases, with 7 bases left in between. The chain's CDR3 is CASSLSINEQYF. The CDR3 DNA reads as TGTGCCAGCAGCTTAAGTATAAACGAGCAGTACTTC.

The chain links TRBV12-3 or TRBV12-4 to TRBJ1-5; D might be TRBD1 (5 bases). The V gene lost 5 bases and the J gene lost 6 bases, with 32 bases spanning the gap. The CDR3 has 20 residues. CDR3: CASSQGGVLLSREGPQPQHF. CDR3 nucleotides: TGTGCCAGCAGTCAAGGTGGGGTTCTTTTGTCTCGGGAGGGGCCTCAGCCCCAGCATTTT.

V gene TRBV18 combines with J gene TRBJ2-3, with 8 bases aligning to TRBD2. There are 15 residues in the CDR3. Germline V gene data show CDR1 as KGHSH and CDR2 as LQKENI. V gave up 2 bases and J gave up 3 bases; unmatched junction bases: 4. The CDR3 spells CASSPYGGGTDTQYF. The CDR3 nucleotides read TGTGCCAGCTCACCATACGGGGGGGGAACAGATACGCAGTATTTT.

This clonotype has ten or more counts. The J gene is TRBJ2-7, the V gene TRBV6-1, with 8 nucleotides matching TRBD2. V shed 6 bases, J shed 3 bases, and the junction held 4 bases outside the gene matches. The germline gives CDR1 MNHNS, CDR2 SASEGT. CDR3 length: 13 amino acids. The CDR3 bases are TGTGCCAGCAGCCGGGGGGGGGTCTACGAGCAGTACTTC. Its protein is CASSRGGVYEQYF.

In its sample, this clonotype was seen a few times. The V gene is TRBV7-2, the J gene TRBJ1-1, with no clear D. There are 14 residues in the CDR3. In germline, CDR1 is SGHTA, CDR2 FQGNSA. Trimming removed 3 bases from V and 5 bases from J, with 13 bases in between. The CDR3 loop reads CASSFHRGETEAFF. For the CDR3, the DNA is TGTGCCAGCAGCTTCCATCGTGGGGAGACTGAAGCTTTCTTT.

This clonotype was seen ten or more times. The chain links TRBV6-1 to TRBJ2-1; 10 positions match TRBD1. V shed 5 bases and J 1 base; nucleotides not matched to a gene: 2. The CDR3 consists of 15 residues. Germline CDR1 MNHNS, CDR2 SASEGT. The DNA for the CDR3 is TGTGCCAGCAGTAGGACAGGGGGTTCCTACAATGAGCAGTTCTTC. Residues: CASSRTGGSYNEQFF.

In its sample, this clonotype was seen many times. The V call is TRBV2, the J call TRBJ2-3; D uncertain. There are 11 residues in the CDR3. CDR1 SNHLY and CDR2 FYNNEI come from the germline V gene. V was shortened by 6 bases and J by 3 bases, with 4 bases between the two germline ends. For the CDR3, the DNA is TGTGCCAGCAGACAGACAGATACGCAGTATTTT. Amino acid sequence: CASRQTDTQYF.

This clonotype was seen many times. J is TRBJ2-7 and V is TRBV11-3; D call uncertain. This CDR3 is built from 13 residues. In germline, CDR1 is SGHNT, CDR2 YENEEA. Trimming took 5 bases from V and 2 from J, leaving 10 bases between them. The CDR3 bases are TGTGCCAGCAGCCTTACAAGCGCCTACGAGCAGTACTTC. Its translation: CASSLTSAYEQYF.

This clonotype was observed many times. The chain recombines TRBV13 with TRBJ1-5; D is possibly TRBD1 (6 bases). This CDR3 comprises 17 residues. Trimming cost V 2 bases and J 1 base, with 15 bases left between them. CDR1 and CDR2 (germline): PRHDT, FYEKMQ (reference sequence). Here the CDR3 reads CASSLSRGGASNQPQHF. CDR3 nucleotides: TGTGCCAGCAGCTTATCGCGAGGGGGTGCGAGCAATCAGCCCCAGCATTTT.

There are many counts of this clonotype. This chain joins TRBV29-1 and TRBJ1-2; no reliable D call. CDR1 is SQVTM, CDR2 ANQGSEA, per germline. Between the trimmed V and J ends, which lost 5 bases and 6 bases, there was a span of 13 bases. This CDR3 region has 12 residues. CDR3 DNA: TGCAGCGTTCTTGAGACCCGTAATGGCTACACCTTC. Amino acids: CSVLETRNGYTF.

This clonotype was counted at least ten times. This rearrangement joins TRBV28 to TRBJ1-4; tentatively, D is TRBD1 (6 bases). Germline V lookup: CDR1 MDHEN, CDR2 SYDVKM. The CDR3 loop spans 16 amino acids. V lost 2 bases and J 5 bases, leaving 15 bases between the germline ends. CDR3 bases: TGTGCCAGCAGTTTAATTTGGTCAGGGGAGAATGAAAAACTGTTTTTT. This encodes CASSLIWSGENEKLFF.

This clonotype was observed many times. The chain has TRBV20-1 and TRBJ2-7; D not resolved. The CDR3 totals 12 residues. V was trimmed by 6 bases and J by 1 base, leaving 10 bases between them. Looked up from germline, CDR1 is DFQATT and CDR2 is SNEGSKA (reference sequence). CDR3 sequence reads: CSADTVSYEQYF. CDR3 DNA: TGCAGTGCGGATACAGTTTCCTACGAGCAGTACTTC.

The V call is TRBV3-1, the J call TRBJ2-2; D uncertain. V lost 5 bases, J lost 7 bases, and 14 bases lay in between. CDR1 and CDR2 from the germline V gene are LGHDT and YNNKEL (reference sequence). This CDR3 comprises 14 residues. In DNA form, the CDR3 reads TGTGCCAGCAGCAACCACCGCATGGACGGGGAGCTGTTTTTT. As protein: CASSNHRMDGELFF.

This clonotype was detected only a few times. The rearrangement joins TRBV11-1 to TRBJ1-1; a possible D gene is TRBD1 (6 bases). Trimming cost V 0 bases and J 5 bases, with 22 bases left between them. Germline V gene sequence: CDR1 SGHAT, CDR2 FQDESV (reference sequence). The CDR3 runs 18 residues. CDR3 coding DNA: TGTGCCAGCAGCTTAGCGGTGTATCGGGGGGCTCTCGGGACTGAAGCTTTCTTT. It yields the protein CASSLAVYRGALGTEAFF.

The sample holds many counts of this clonotype. The CDR3 here is CAISELWTGRSGNTIYF. CDR3 DNA sequence: TGTGCCATCAGTGAGTTGTGGACAGGGAGGTCTGGAAACACCATATATTTT. The chain employs TRBV10-3 and TRBJ1-3, with 8 bases that match TRBD1. The CDR3 contains 17 residues. Trimming at V came to 1 base and at J to 1 base, leaving 6 bases not matched to a gene. Germline CDR1 is ENHRY and CDR2 is SYGVKD.

This clonotype appeared many times. The rearrangement joins TRBV6-1 to TRBJ2-3; the D is unclear. The germline CDR1 and CDR2 sequences are MNHNS and SASEGT. This CDR3 has 14 residues. Trimming stripped 4 bases from V and 2 bases from J, with 10 bases between. In DNA, the CDR3 is TGTGCCAGCAGTGGAGGTCTACTCACAGATACGCAGTATTTT. It specifies CASSGGLLTDTQYF.

This clonotype was seen at least ten times. The chain couples TRBV29-1 to TRBJ1-1; D gene ambiguous. The CDR3 is made up of 15 amino acids. Germline CDR1 and CDR2: SQVTM and ANQGSEA. Trimming removed 3 bases at V and 0 bases at J, with 14 bases between. The CDR3 is CSVDSAGRMNTEAFF. The CDR3 bases are TGCAGCGTTGACTCGGCAGGCCGAATGAACACTGAAGCTTTCTTT.

The rearrangement joins TRBV4-2 to TRBJ2-1; 7 nucleotides match TRBD2. Germline values: CDR1 LGHNA, CDR2 YNFKEQ. CDR3 size: 15 residues. V dropped 5 bases and J dropped 4; count of bases not matched to a gene: 8. The CDR3 nucleotides are TGTGCCAGCAGCATCGCGGGAGTGGAGTACAATGAGCAGTTCTTC. Translating gives CASSIAGVEYNEQFF.

This clonotype was counted between two and nine times. The chain recombines TRBV11-2 with TRBJ1-1; TRBD1 matches 7 bases. V was clipped by 5 bases and J by 5 bases; unmatched bases: 11. CDR1 SGHAT and CDR2 FQNNGV come from the germline V gene. This CDR3 has 15 amino acids. In nucleotides, the CDR3 is TGTGCCAGCAGCGGCAACAGGGGCCCAGGGACTGAAGCTTTCTTT. It is translated as CASSGNRGPGTEAFF. The full variable domain, rest sourced from reference TRBV11-2 and TRBJ1-1, is EAGVAQSPRYKIIEKRQSVAFWCNPISGHATLYWYQQILGQGPKLLIQFQNNGVVDDSQLPKDRFSAERLKGVDSTLKIQPAKLEDSAVYLCASSGNRGPGTEAFFGQGTRLTVV.

V usage is TRBV3-1 and J usage is TRBJ1-6; D remains unclear. Trimming took 3 bases from V and 1 from J, leaving 10 bases between them. The CDR3 sequence is 16 residues long. Germline-derived CDR1 and CDR2 are LGHDT and YNNKEL (reference sequence). The CDR3 is CASSHLPRSYNSPLHF. CDR3 DNA sequence: TGTGCCAGCAGCCACCTCCCCCGGTCCTATAATTCACCCCTCCACTTT.

J is TRBJ2-1 and V is TRBV29-1; 8 positions match TRBD2. This CDR3 has 15 residues. The trim removed 5 bases at V and 8 bases at J, leaving 14 bases unmatched. Per germline, CDR1 SQVTM and CDR2 ANQGSEA. The CDR3 sequence: CSVSVLGRAAYEQFF. CDR3 nucleotide sequence: TGCAGCGTTTCAGTTCTCGGGAGGGCCGCGTATGAGCAGTTCTTC.

This clonotype has just a few counts. This sequence joins TRBV29-1 and TRBJ2-1; 10 nucleotides agree with TRBD2. Germline trimming cut 3 bases from V and 0 bases from J; bases unmatched to any gene: 8. CDR3 length: 17 residues. Germline V gene sequence: CDR1 SQVTM, CDR2 ANQGSEA. Here the CDR3 reads CSVDRLAGVSSYNEQFF. In nucleotides, the CDR3 is TGCAGCGTTGATAGGCTAGCGGGAGTGAGCTCCTACAATGAGCAGTTCTTC.

Many counts were recorded for this clonotype. The chain combines TRBV7-9 with TRBJ2-1; the match to TRBD1 covers 9 bases. Germline trimming cut 10 bases from V and 6 bases from J; bases unmatched to any gene: 13. This CDR3 is built from 15 residues. CDR1 is SEHNR, CDR2 FQNEAQ, per germline (reference sequence). DNA for the CDR3: TGTGCCATCAGTCGGGGGACAGGGAGGTCCAATGAGCAGTTCTTC. Protein sequence: CAISRGTGRSNEQFF.

The rearrangement uses TRBV5-4 and TRBJ1-2; D remains unclear. This CDR3 spans 13 amino acids. Germline CDR1 and CDR2: SGHNT and YYREEE (reference sequence). Trimming removed 8 bases from V and 12 bases from J, with 23 bases in between. CDR3 protein: CASRPPQGSVHTF. The CDR3 region has the DNA TGTGCCAGTAGGCCCCCGCAAGGATCGGTTCACACCTTC.

V is TRBV27 and J is TRBJ2-6; D is perhaps TRBD1 (5 bases). CDR1 is MNHEY, CDR2 SMNVEV, per germline (reference sequence). The CDR3 totals 15 residues. The V and J ends lost 7 bases and 2 bases respectively, with 12 bases between them. The CDR3 sequence: CASNPGFPGANVLTF. CDR3 nucleotide sequence: TGTGCCAGCAATCCAGGGTTTCCTGGGGCCAACGTCCTGACTTTC.

This clonotype showed up just a few times. The chain is built from TRBV5-4 and TRBJ2-1, with D perhaps TRBD2 (6 bases). Trimming left V 0 bases short and J 10 bases short, with 11 bases between. This CDR3 comprises 13 residues. Germline CDR1 reads SGHNT; CDR2 reads YYREEE (reference sequence). CDR3 bases: TGTGCCAGCAGCTTGGCTCCGGGAGAGGAGCAGTTCTTC. Residues: CASSLAPGEEQFF. The full variable domain, in which reference TRBV5-4 and TRBJ2-1 provide the parts outside the CDR3, is ETGVTQSPTHLIKTRGQQVTLRCSSQSGHNTVSWYQQALGQGPQFIFQYYREEENGRGNFPPRFSGLQFPNYSSELNVNALELDDSALYLCASSLAPGEEQFFGPGTRLTVL.